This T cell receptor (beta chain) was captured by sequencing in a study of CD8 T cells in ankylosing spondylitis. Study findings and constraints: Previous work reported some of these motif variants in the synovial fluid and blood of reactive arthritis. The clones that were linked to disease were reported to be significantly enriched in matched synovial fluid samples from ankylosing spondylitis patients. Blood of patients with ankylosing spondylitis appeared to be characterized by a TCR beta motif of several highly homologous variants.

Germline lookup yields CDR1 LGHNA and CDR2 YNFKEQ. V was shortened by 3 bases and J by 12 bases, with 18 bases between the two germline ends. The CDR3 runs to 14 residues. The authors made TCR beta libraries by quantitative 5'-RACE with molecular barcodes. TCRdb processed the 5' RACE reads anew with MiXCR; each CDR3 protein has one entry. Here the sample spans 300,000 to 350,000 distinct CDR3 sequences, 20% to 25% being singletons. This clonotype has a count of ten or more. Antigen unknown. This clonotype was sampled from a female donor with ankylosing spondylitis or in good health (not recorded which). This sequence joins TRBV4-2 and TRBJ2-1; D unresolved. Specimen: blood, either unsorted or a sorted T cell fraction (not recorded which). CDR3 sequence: CASSHTKDGFGQFF. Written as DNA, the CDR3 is TGTGCCAGCAGCCACACGAAAGATGGCTTCGGGCAGTTCTTC.